What follows are 18 T cell receptor beta chains derived from one specimen sequenced in a study of blood T cell repertoires in COVID-19. Some clones are missing from TCRdb's copy, which holds only in-frame ones; the method was immunoSEQ multiplex PCR. The sample contains 200,000 to 250,000 clones, 84% of which appear only once. Sequenced material: PBMCs or T cells enriched from blood (not recorded which). The receptors derive from a woman aged 40 to 49 who had recovered from COVID-19.

A few counts support this clone. V and J are TRBV2 and TRBJ1-2; D is perhaps TRBD1 (5 bases). V was shortened by 6 bases and J by 2 bases, with 10 bases between the two germline ends. This CDR3 spans 13 amino acids. Germline values: CDR1 SNHLY, CDR2 FYNNEI. CDR3 DNA: TGTGCCAGCAGGGACACCGCGAACTATGGCTACACCTTC. It codes for CASRDTANYGYTF.

Of note for this clone: At one end the junction does not follow the germline gene, possibly because of a read error. The CDR3: CASSLPDRGSIF. The DNA for the CDR3 is TGTGCCAGCAGTTTACCCGACAGGGGCAGCATCTTC. V usage is TRBV12-3 or TRBV12-4 and J usage is TRBJ1-2; TRBD1 matches 8 bases. The CDR3 runs to 12 residues.

CDR3 amino acids: CASMGRDRGRNFYNEQFF. CDR3 DNA: TGTGCCAGTATGGGGAGGGACAGGGGGCGAAATTTCTACAATGAGCAGTTCTTC. The chain carries TRBV19 and TRBJ2-1, with 12 bases that match TRBD1. The CDR3 extends over 18 amino acids. Per germline, CDR1 LNHDA and CDR2 SQIVND (reference sequence). Trimming removed 7 bases from V and 3 bases from J; junction bases left unmatched: 13.

J is TRBJ2-7 and V is TRBV27, with a tentative D call TRBD1 (6 bases). Trimming stripped 7 bases from V and 3 bases from J, with 16 bases between. The CDR3 length is 14 residues. Looked up from germline, CDR1 is MNHEY and CDR2 is SMNVEV (reference sequence). CDR3 coding DNA: TGTGCCAGCAACAACCTAGGGGGTGGCTACGAGCAGTACTTC. This sequence encodes CASNNLGGGYEQYF.

V and J are TRBV10-3 and TRBJ1-5; TRBD1 agrees at 8 bases. V trimming: 5 bases; J trimming: 1 base; junction bases outside the gene matches: 1. The V gene's germline CDR1 is ENHRY and CDR2 SYGVKD. CDR3 size: 14 residues. The CDR3, as DNA: TGTGCCATCAGTAGACAGGGGAGCAATCAGCCCCAGCATTTT. It codes for CAISRQGSNQPQHF.

The chain employs TRBV5-1 and TRBJ2-5; TRBD1 agrees at 7 bases. The germline CDR1 and CDR2 sequences are SGHRS and YFSETQ. This CDR3 is 15 amino acids long. V trimming: 2 bases; J trimming: 5 bases; junction bases outside the gene matches: 9. The CDR3 DNA reads as TGCGCCAGCAGCTTTTCGACAGGGTGGGGGGAGACCCAGTACTTC. This translates into CASSFSTGWGETQYF.

The rearrangement links TRBV11-1 to TRBJ1-2; 8 nucleotides align to TRBD1. V was pared by 5 bases and J by 4 bases, with 9 bases of the junction left unmatched. CDR3 length equals 15 residues. Germline V CDR1 and CDR2: SGHAT, FQDESV (reference sequence). The CDR3 protein is CASSLTTGGFYGYTF. The DNA of the CDR3 is TGTGCCAGCAGCCTCACTACAGGGGGATTCTATGGCTACACCTTC.

The chain couples TRBV19 to TRBJ1-5; TRBD1 is a possible D gene (5 bases). From germline, CDR1 is LNHDA and CDR2 SQIVND (reference sequence). V was shortened by 3 bases and J by 7 bases, with 7 bases between the two germline ends. This CDR3 contains 12 residues. The CDR3 DNA follows: TGTGCCAGTAGTATGCGGGGGCAGCCCCAGCATTTT. Translation gives CASSMRGQPQHF. The variable domain in full, completed from reference TRBV19 and TRBJ1-5, reads DGGITQSPKYLFRKEGQNVTLSCEQNLNHDAMYWYRQDPGQGLRLIYYSQIVNDFQKGDIAEGYSVSREKKESFPLTVTSAQKNPTAFYLCASSMRGQPQHFGDGTRLSIL.

The chain carries TRBV2 and TRBJ1-1; tentatively, D is TRBD1 (5 bases). V dropped 11 bases and J dropped 0 bases, with 16 bases sitting between them. This CDR3 has 14 residues. Germline V lookup: CDR1 SNHLY, CDR2 FYNNEI. The CDR3 reads CAGHEAELNTEAFF. CDR3 bases: TGTGCCGGACATGAGGCAGAATTGAACACTGAAGCTTTCTTT.

The chain joins TRBV19 to TRBJ1-2, with 7 bases aligning to TRBD1. Germline CDR1 LNHDA, CDR2 SQIVND (reference sequence). With 5 bases clipped from V and 5 bases from J, the junction kept 5 bases outside the gene matches. This CDR3 has 13 amino acids. The CDR3 DNA reads TGTGCCAGTAGTGTGGACAGGTTTTATGGCTACACCTTC. As protein: CASSVDRFYGYTF.

The V call is TRBV24-1, the J call TRBJ2-5; 8 bases are a match to TRBD1. Trimming cost V 2 bases and J 4 bases; bases outside gene matches: 5. CDR3 length: 15 amino acids. Germline V gene sequence: CDR1 KGHDR, CDR2 SFDVKD. The CDR3 bases are TGTGCCACCAGTGATTCTGGACAGGGCGGAGAGACCCAGTACTTC. Its protein is CATSDSGQGGETQYF.

V and J are TRBV19 and TRBJ2-5; the D gene is possibly TRBD2 (6 bases). This CDR3 spans 13 amino acids. The germline gives CDR1 LNHDA, CDR2 SQIVND (reference sequence). Between the trimmed V and J ends, which lost 3 bases and 5 bases, there was a span of 10 bases. The CDR3 nucleotides are TGTGCCAGTAGTATCGGGGGAGAGGAGACCCAGTACTTC. Its translation is CASSIGGEETQYF.

CDR3 in amino acids: CASSHGTSGRDVREQFF. In DNA form, the CDR3 reads TGCGCCAGCAGCCACGGGACTAGCGGGAGGGATGTCCGTGAGCAGTTCTTC. The V gene is TRBV4-1, the J gene TRBJ2-1; 16 bases are a match to TRBD2. This CDR3 comprises 17 residues. Germline V gene sequence: CDR1 MGHRA, CDR2 YSYEKL. With V trimmed by 3 bases and J by 9 bases, 8 bases remained unmatched.

The chain is built from TRBV21-1 and TRBJ1-2. TRBV21-1 is a recognized pseudogene. CDR3 length: 14 amino acids. The CDR3, as DNA: TGTGCCAGCGCATTTCGGGGATTATACTATGGCTACACCTTC. It translates to CASAFRGLYYGYTF.

The chain employs TRBV30 and TRBJ1-4; 10 bases agree with TRBD1. The CDR3 is made up of 15 amino acids. The V gene end was trimmed by 3 bases and the J gene end by 4 bases; junction bases not matched to a gene: 5. Germline assignment: CDR1 GTSNPN and CDR2 SVGIG (reference sequence). The CDR3 loop reads CAWRGQGNGNEKLFF. CDR3 DNA: TGTGCCTGGAGGGGACAGGGGAACGGTAATGAAAAACTGTTTTTT. Filled out from reference TRBV30 and TRBJ1-4, the complete variable domain reads SQTIHQWPATLVQPVGSPLSLECTVEGTSNPNLYWYRQAAGRGLQLLFYSVGIGQISSEVPQNLSASRPQDRQFILSSKKLLLSDSGFYLCAWRGQGNGNEKLFFGSGTQLSVL.

This chain uses TRBV25-1 with TRBJ1-6; D call uncertain. Germline CDR1 reads MGHDK; CDR2 reads SYGVNS. Trimming removed 2 bases from V and 7 bases from J, with 15 bases in between. This CDR3 comprises 16 residues. For the CDR3, the DNA is TGTGCCAGCAGTGAAGACCTGGGCCTTGAAAATTCACCCCTCCACTTT. It translates to CASSEDLGLENSPLHF.

This chain joins TRBV11-2 and TRBJ2-1; TRBD2 agrees at 10 bases. The J segment lost 4 bases and the V segment lost 4 bases, leaving 7 bases of the junction unmatched. Germline V gene data show CDR1 as SGHAT and CDR2 as FQNNGV. The CDR3 runs to 16 residues. In DNA form, the CDR3 reads TGTGCCAGCAGCTCTGGGGGGACTAGCGCATACAATGAGCAGTTCTTC. Protein product: CASSSGGTSAYNEQFF.

The chain recombines TRBV24-1 with TRBJ2-1; 10 bases fit TRBD2. V gave up 5 bases and J gave up 8 bases; unmatched junction bases: 11. This CDR3 is built from 16 residues. The germline V gene encodes CDR1 KGHDR and CDR2 SFDVKD. CDR3 loop: CATSVPSGGTTDEQFF. Written as DNA, the CDR3 is TGTGCCACCAGTGTCCCTAGCGGGGGTACAACGGATGAGCAGTTCTTC.